A selection of T cell receptor beta chains follows, all from one sample in a study of control samples from healthy donors and cancer patients. Sequencing was performed with immunoSEQ multiplex PCR; in TCRdb, only in-frame clones are kept and a portion is missing. The repertoire holds 80,000 to 100,000 clones, with 85% to 90% as singletons. The specimen was blood. The receptors here all came from a man aged 25-45 years in good health. The CDR3 runs from the conserved cysteine through the conserved F or W. The D gene is left open where the match is weak. Rows give clone size only sometimes, using once, few, many, or a class for an expanded clone.

>NA|TRBV11-2|NA|TRBJ2-7
TGTGCCAGCAGCTTAAACGGACAATACGAGCAGTACTTC
CASSLNGQYEQYF
>NA|TRBV21-1|NA|TRBJ1-3
TGTGCCAGCAGCAAAGAAACAGGAAGGGCCTGTGGAAACACCATATATTTT
CASSKETGRACGNTIYF
>NA|TRBV6-5|NA|TRBJ1-1
TGTGCCAGCAGTAGAGTGAACACTGAAGCTTTCTTT
CASSRVNTEAFF
>once|TRBV11-2|NA|TRBJ1-1
TGTGCCAGCAGCTGGGACCCCCTAAAGTTGGTCAACAACACTGAAGCTTTCTTT
CASSWDPLKLVNNTEAFF
>few|TRBV7-2|NA|TRBJ1-5
TGTGCCAGCAGCTTGGGGCGGGCCCGTCCCCAGCATTTT
CASSLGRARPQHF
>NA|TRBV18|NA|TRBJ1-3
TGTGCCAGCTCACCGGGAGGACATTCCTCTGGAAACACCATATATTTT
CASSPGGHSSGNTIYF
>NA|TRBV7-3|NA|TRBJ2-2
TGTGCCAGCAGCTTAGGGTCCCCCTGGAACACCGGGGAGCTGTTTTTT
CASSLGSPWNTGELFF
>NA|TRBV7-2|NA|TRBJ1-2
TGTGCCAGCAGCTTAGCGCTGGGGGAGTCTGGCTACACCTTC
CASSLALGESGYTF
>NA|TRBV19|NA|TRBJ1-1
TGTGCCAGTAGTATGGTGGGGTGGAACACTGAAGCTTTCTTT
CASSMVGWNTEAFF
>once|TRBV19|NA|TRBJ2-5
TGTGCCAGTAGTGTTCAGGGCAGGGAGACCCAGTACTTC
CASSVQGRETQYF
>NA|TRBV5-1|NA|TRBJ2-7
TGCGCCAGCAGCTTTGGAGGGGTTAGAAACGAGCAGTACTTC
CASSFGGVRNEQYF
>NA|TRBV9|NA|TRBJ2-1
TGTGCCAGCAGCGTAGGTGGCACCAGCTCCTACAATGAGCAGTTCTTC
CASSVGGTSSYNEQFF
>NA|TRBV25-1|TRBD2|TRBJ2-7
TGTGCCAGCAGTGCTGGACTAGCGGGATTTGGGGAGCAGTACTTC
CASSAGLAGFGEQYF
>few|TRBV30|TRBD1|TRBJ1-1
TGTGCCTGGAACAGGGGAGGTACTGAAGCTTTCTTT
CAWNRGGTEAFF
>NA|TRBV25-1|TRBD1|TRBJ2-5
TGTGCCAGCAGGGGACAGGCCCAAGAGACCCAGTACTTC
CASRGQAQETQYF
>NA|TRBV7-9|TRBD1|TRBJ2-3
TGTGCCAGCAGCTTGGACAGGTCAGGGGATACGCAGTATTTT
CASSLDRSGDTQYF
>NA|TRBV3-1/TRBV3-2|TRBD1|TRBJ1-2
TGTGCCAGCAGCCAAGGACAGGGTAACTATGGCTACACCTTC
CASSQGQGNYGYTF
>NA|TRBV18|NA|TRBJ2-1
TGTGCCAGCTCACCAGGAAGGGTGGATGAGCAGTTCTTC
CASSPGRVDEQFF
>NA|TRBV28|NA|TRBJ2-7
TGTGCCAGCAGTGTCAGGAACTCCTACGAGCAGTACTTC
CASSVRNSYEQYF
>NA|TRBV27|NA|TRBJ1-6
TGTGCCAGCAGTTCCCAGAAGGAGCTCAGAAGGAGCTCCTATAATTCACCCCTCCACTTT
CASSSQKELRRSSYNSPLHF
>once|TRBV12-3/TRBV12-4|NA|TRBJ2-3
TGTGCCAGCAGTTTAATACGGGATACGCAGTATTTT
CASSLIRDTQYF
>NA|TRBV18|NA|TRBJ2-7
TGTGCCAGCTCACCACCTGTTGCAGGGGGGTACGAGCAGTACTTC
CASSPPVAGGYEQYF
>NA|TRBV5-4|NA|TRBJ1-1
TGTGCCAGCAGCTTGTTTGGGCCGGACACTGAAGCTTTCTTT
CASSLFGPDTEAFF
>NA|TRBV28|TRBD2|TRBJ2-1
TGTGCCAGCCCCAGGGACAGAGTACGACTAGCGGGAGTAGAGGGACACAATGAGCAGTTCTTC
CASPRDRVRLAGVEGHNEQFF
>NA|TRBV13|NA|TRBJ2-7
TGTGCCAGCAGCGGTCGGGCGGGGTCCTACGAGCAGTACTTC
CASSGRAGSYEQYF
>few|TRBV5-6|NA|TRBJ1-2
TGTGCCAGCAGCTCTGGACTAGCGTACACCTTC
CASSSGLAYTF
>NA|TRBV9|NA|TRBJ1-4
TGTGCCAGCAGCGTAGACGGGGGGAAAAAACTGTTTTTT
CASSVDGGKKLFF
>few|TRBV6-4|NA|TRBJ1-3
TGTGCCAGCAGTGACTCAGGCATCTTCAGCTCTGGAAACACCATATATTTT
CASSDSGIFSSGNTIYF
>once|TRBV28|NA|TRBJ1-4
TGTGCCAGCAGTCAATGGAGCGCAACTAATGAAAAACTGTTTTTT
CASSQWSATNEKLFF
>NA|TRBV5-5|TRBD1|TRBJ1-1
TGTGCCAGCAGCTCGGGACAGCTGAACACTGAAGCTTTCTTT
CASSSGQLNTEAFF
>once|TRBV6-1|TRBD1|TRBJ1-1
TGTGCCAGCAGTGAATTGTGGGACAGGGGGCCCCTGAACACTGAAGCTTTCTTT
CASSELWDRGPLNTEAFF
>NA|TRBV27|NA|TRBJ2-1
TGTGCCAGCAGTTTTGGAGGGTTTTTTTACAATGAGCAGTTCTTC
CASSFGGFFYNEQFF